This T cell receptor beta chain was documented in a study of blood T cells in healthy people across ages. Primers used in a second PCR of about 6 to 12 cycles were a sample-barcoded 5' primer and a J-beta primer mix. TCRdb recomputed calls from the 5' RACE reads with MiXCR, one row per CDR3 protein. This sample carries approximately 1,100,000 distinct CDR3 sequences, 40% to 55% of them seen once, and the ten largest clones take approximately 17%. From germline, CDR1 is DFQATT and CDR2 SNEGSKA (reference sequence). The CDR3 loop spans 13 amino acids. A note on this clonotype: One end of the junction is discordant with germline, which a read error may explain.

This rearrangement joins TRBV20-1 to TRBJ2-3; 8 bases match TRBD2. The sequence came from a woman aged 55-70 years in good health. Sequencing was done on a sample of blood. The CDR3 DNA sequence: TGCAGTGCAGATGCGGGAGGCACAGATACGCGGTATTTT. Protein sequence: CSADAGGTDTRYF.